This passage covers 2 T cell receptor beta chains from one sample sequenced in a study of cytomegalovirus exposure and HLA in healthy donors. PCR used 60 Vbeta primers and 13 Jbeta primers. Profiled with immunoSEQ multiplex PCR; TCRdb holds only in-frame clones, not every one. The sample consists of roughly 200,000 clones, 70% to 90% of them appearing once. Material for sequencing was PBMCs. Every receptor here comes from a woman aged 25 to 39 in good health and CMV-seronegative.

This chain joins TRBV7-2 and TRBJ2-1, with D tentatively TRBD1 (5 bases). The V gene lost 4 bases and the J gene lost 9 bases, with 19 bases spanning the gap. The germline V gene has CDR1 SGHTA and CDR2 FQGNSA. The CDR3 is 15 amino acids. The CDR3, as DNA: TGTGCCAGCAGCTCCGACGACGAAGAAAGGGGTGAGCAGTTCTTC. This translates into CASSSDDEERGEQFF.

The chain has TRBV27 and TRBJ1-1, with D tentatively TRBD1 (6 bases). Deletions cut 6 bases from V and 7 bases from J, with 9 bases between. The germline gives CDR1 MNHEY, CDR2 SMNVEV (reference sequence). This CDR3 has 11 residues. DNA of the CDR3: TGTGCCAGCAGAAGGGGGGGTGAAGCTTTCTTT. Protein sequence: CASRRGGEAFF.